Listed here are 7 T cell receptor beta chains from one sample, sequenced in a study of T cell repertoires in cytomegalovirus infection. TCRdb recomputed calls from the reads with MiXCR, one row per CDR3 protein. Of nearly 450,000 distinct CDR3 sequences listed, roughly 31% were seen once; the top ten hold around 13%. Sequenced material: PBMCs. The receptor source for this set is a human donor in good health (CMV status not recorded). Some clones in this sample may be carry-over from other donors' samples.

This clonotype was picked up a small number of times. The chain recombines TRBV7-9 with TRBJ1-1; TRBD1 is a possible D gene (5 bases). CDR3 length: 17 amino acids. Trimming stripped 1 base from V and 1 base from J, with 16 bases between. Looked up from germline, CDR1 is SEHNR and CDR2 is FQNEAQ (reference sequence). The CDR3 DNA sequence: TGTGCCAGCAGCTTAGGGGGTCGCGGGACGACGAACACTGAAGCTTTCTTT. Its protein product is CASSLGGRGTTNTEAFF.

Here the CDR3 DNA reads TGTGCCAGCAGCTCCCACGGTCGAGTTTTGATGACAGATACGCAGTATTTT. This sequence encodes CASSSHGRVLMTDTQYF. The rearrangement joins TRBV7-2 to TRBJ2-3; D is ambiguous. V dropped 4 bases and J dropped 3 bases, with 20 bases sitting between them. The CDR3 has 17 amino acids. Germline V CDR1 and CDR2: SGHTA, FQGNSA.

This clonotype was found many times. This chain uses TRBV25-1 with TRBJ2-3; 9 positions agree with TRBD2. The CDR3 is 14 amino acids. With 3 bases clipped from V and 7 bases from J, the junction kept 5 bases outside the gene matches. Germline-derived CDR1 and CDR2 are MGHDK and SYGVNS. CDR3 DNA: TGTGCCAGCAGTGATAGGCTAGCGGGGAATACGCAGTATTTT. This translates into CASSDRLAGNTQYF.

This clonotype was picked up many times. The chain combines TRBV7-8 with TRBJ2-7, with 7 bases identical to TRBD2. V gave up 5 bases and J gave up 3 bases; unmatched junction bases: 7. The CDR3 contains 14 residues. The germline V gene encodes CDR1 SGHVS and CDR2 FQNEAQ. CDR3 amino acids: CASSPLTSFYEQYF. CDR3 nucleotides: TGTGCCAGCAGCCCCCTGACTAGCTTCTACGAGCAGTACTTC.

CDR3 DNA: TGTGCCAGCAGTTCCGCCCGGGGGGAAAAACTGTTTTTT. This translates into CASSSARGEKLFF. V gene TRBV27 combines with J gene TRBJ1-4, with D possibly matching TRBD1 (5 bases). The CDR3 length is 13 residues. Germline V gives CDR1 MNHEY, CDR2 SMNVEV (reference sequence). Trimming pared 4 bases from V and 8 bases from J, leaving 11 bases between.

This clonotype was observed a handful of times. The rearrangement joins TRBV7-9 to TRBJ2-7; 8 nucleotides agree with TRBD1. Trimming removed 5 bases from V and 6 bases from J; junction bases left unmatched: 15. Germline CDR1 is SEHNR and CDR2 is FQNEAQ (reference sequence). This CDR3 has 16 residues. CDR3 amino acids: CASSRALSGQVVEQYF. CDR3 DNA sequence: TGTGCCAGCAGCCGGGCGCTCTCGGGACAGGTTGTCGAGCAGTACTTC.

The genes are TRBV5-5 and TRBJ2-6; D not resolved. CDR3 length: 17 amino acids. V lost 0 bases to trimming and J lost 0 bases, with 10 bases between them. CDR1 and CDR2 from the germline V gene are SGHKS and YYEKEE (reference sequence). The CDR3 spells CASSLVLVPSGANVLTF. As DNA, the CDR3 is TGTGCCAGCAGCTTGGTGCTAGTTCCCTCTGGGGCCAACGTCCTGACTTTC.